Below, 30 T cell receptor beta chains from the same sample are listed, as sequenced in a study of blood T cell repertoires in COVID-19. Produced via immunoSEQ multiplex PCR; TCRdb's table is partial and in-frame only. The sample consists of about 270,000 clones, just under 90% of them appearing once. Sequences were obtained from PBMCs or T cells enriched from blood (not recorded which). These receptors came from a woman aged 60-75 years who had recovered from COVID-19.

CDR3 DNA: TGCGCCAGCAGCCCAAAAACAGGGTACGGCCCATCTGGAAACACCATATATTTT. It yields the protein CASSPKTGYGPSGNTIYF. The rearrangement uses TRBV5-1 and TRBJ1-3, with D maybe TRBD1 (6 bases). V lost 4 bases and J 1 base, leaving 21 bases between the germline ends. There are 18 residues in the CDR3. In germline, CDR1 is SGHRS, CDR2 YFSETQ.

The chain recombines TRBV28 with TRBJ1-1; D is undetermined. Trimming pared 6 bases from V and 4 bases from J, leaving 12 bases between. CDR1 is MDHEN, CDR2 SYDVKM, per germline. This CDR3 is 13 amino acids long. The CDR3: CASREHAGTEAFF. In DNA form, the CDR3 reads TGTGCCAGCAGGGAGCATGCGGGCACTGAAGCTTTCTTT.

The chain links TRBV11-2 to TRBJ2-7, with no clear D. Germline V gene data show CDR1 as SGHAT and CDR2 as FQNNGV. V was clipped by 1 base and J by 1 base, with 14 bases between them. This CDR3 has 16 amino acids. In DNA form, the CDR3 reads TGTGCCAGCAGCTTAGCCGCCGTTAGTAAATCCTACGAGCAGTACTTC. It yields the protein CASSLAAVSKSYEQYF.

The V gene is TRBV5-6, the J gene TRBJ2-1; 9 bases are a match to TRBD1. This CDR3 is built from 13 residues. V was pared by 2 bases and J by 8 bases, with 2 bases of the junction left unmatched. The germline gives CDR1 SGHDT, CDR2 YYEEEE. The CDR3 DNA is TGTGCCAGCAGCTTCACAGGGGGCGATGAGCAGTTCTTC. As protein: CASSFTGGDEQFF.

With respect to this clone: In the same sample, other DNA sequences code for this CDR3. This chain connects TRBV11-2 to TRBJ1-5; TRBD1 agrees at 7 bases. V gave up 5 bases and J gave up 5 bases; unmatched junction bases: 3. Per the germline V gene, CDR1 is SGHAT and CDR2 is FQNNGV. The CDR3 totals 13 residues. The CDR3 here is CASSLDRDQPQHF. The CDR3 DNA reads TGTGCCAGCAGCCTTGACAGGGATCAGCCCCAGCATTTT. Using reference TRBV11-2 and TRBJ1-5 for the parts outside the CDR3, the full variable domain is EAGVAQSPRYKIIEKRQSVAFWCNPISGHATLYWYQQILGQGPKLLIQFQNNGVVDDSQLPKDRFSAERLKGVDSTLKIQPAKLEDSAVYLCASSLDRDQPQHFGDGTRLSIL.

CDR3 amino acids: CASRLRAGVTEAFF. DNA of the CDR3: TGTGCCAGCAGACTTAGGGCGGGAGTCACTGAAGCTTTCTTT. The rearrangement uses TRBV2 and TRBJ1-1; D gene unclear. The V gene's germline CDR1 is SNHLY and CDR2 FYNNEI. This CDR3 is built from 14 residues. V lost 6 bases and J lost 4, with 15 bases in between.

The chain is built from TRBV11-3 and TRBJ2-7, with 7 bases fitting TRBD1. Germline V gene lookup returns CDR1 SGHNT and CDR2 YENEEA. V lost 4 bases and J lost 7; bases outside the gene matches: 10. This CDR3 has 14 amino acids. CDR3 bases: TGTGCCAGCAGCTCCAATCAGGGGGTCAGGGAGCAGTACTTC. Translated: CASSSNQGVREQYF.

This clone appeared once. The chain carries TRBV7-9 and TRBJ1-2; D is undetermined. The V end lost 5 bases, the J end lost 4 bases, and 14 bases lay between the germline ends. The CDR3 extends over 14 amino acids. Germline CDR1 and CDR2: SEHNR and FQNEAQ (reference sequence). The DNA of the CDR3 is TGTGCCAGCAGCCCAATAGGAGACCGCTATGGCTACACCTTC. Translated: CASSPIGDRYGYTF.

The V and J genes are TRBV24-1 and TRBJ2-3, with 9 nucleotides matching TRBD1. Germline assignment: CDR1 KGHDR and CDR2 SFDVKD. With 2 bases clipped from V and 4 bases from J, the junction kept 6 bases outside the gene matches. This CDR3 is built from 16 residues. The CDR3 region is CATSDYHRGQPDTQYF. The DNA for the CDR3 is TGTGCCACCAGTGATTATCACAGGGGGCAGCCAGATACGCAGTATTTT.

V gene TRBV11-2 combines with J gene TRBJ2-1; maybe TRBD1 (5 bases). The CDR3 runs 14 residues. Deletions cut 0 bases from V and 7 bases from J, with 10 bases between. Looked up from germline, CDR1 is SGHAT and CDR2 is FQNNGV. CDR3 nucleotide sequence: TGTGCCAGCAGCTTAGAAGCAGGGTGGAATGAGCAGTTCTTC. This translates into CASSLEAGWNEQFF.

This chain uses TRBV28 with TRBJ1-5; TRBD1 is a possible D gene (5 bases). Germline V gene sequence: CDR1 MDHEN, CDR2 SYDVKM. The CDR3 contains 15 residues. Trimming pared 2 bases from V and 5 bases from J, leaving 13 bases between. The CDR3 sequence is CASSLQRRGDQPQHF. Written as DNA, the CDR3 is TGTGCCAGCAGTTTACAGAGGCGGGGCGATCAGCCCCAGCATTTT.

The rearrangement joins TRBV7-9 to TRBJ2-3; D is possibly TRBD2 (6 bases). Germline V lookup: CDR1 SEHNR, CDR2 FQNEAQ (reference sequence). This CDR3 has 16 residues. Trimming stripped 5 bases from V and 6 bases from J, with 21 bases between. The DNA for the CDR3 is TGTGCCAGCAGCGGTTTTCGGGCGGGGCCCGAGGATACGCAGTATTTT. Translation gives CASSGFRAGPEDTQYF. Together with reference TRBV7-9 and TRBJ2-3, the CDR3 gives the full variable domain: DTGVSQNPRHKITKRGQNVTFRCDPISEHNRLYWYRQTLGQGPEFLTYFQNEAQLEKSRLLSDRFSAERPKGSFSTLEIQRTEQGDSAMYLCASSGFRAGPEDTQYFGPGTRLTVL.

V gene TRBV6-1 combines with J gene TRBJ2-5; TRBD1 aligns across 8 bases. CDR3 length equals 17 residues. CDR1 is MNHNS, CDR2 SASEGT, per germline. With V trimmed by 4 bases and J by 5 bases, 15 bases remained unmatched. The CDR3 coding sequence is TGTGCCAGCAGTGTTTACCAGGGGGCGAGCAAGAAGGAGACCCAGTACTTC. Its translation is CASSVYQGASKKETQYF.

The rearrangement links TRBV16 to TRBJ2-1; D unclear. Germline-derived CDR1 and CDR2 are KGHSY and FQNENV. V lost 1 base and J 9 bases, leaving 13 bases between the germline ends. The CDR3 spans 14 residues. The CDR3 loop reads CASSQFSEPTEQFF. The CDR3 DNA is TGTGCCAGCAGCCAATTTTCTGAGCCTACTGAGCAGTTCTTC.

This rearrangement joins TRBV30 to TRBJ1-1, with a weak D call TRBD1 (5 bases). The CDR3 sequence is 16 residues long. V lost 2 bases, J lost 3 bases, and 19 bases lay in between. Germline CDR1 GTSNPN, CDR2 SVGIG (reference sequence). This CDR3 is CAWSPSLGWGDTEAFF. The CDR3 DNA sequence: TGTGCCTGGAGTCCCTCCCTGGGCTGGGGGGACACTGAAGCTTTCTTT.

The chain has TRBV9 and TRBJ2-2; TRBD2 matches at 7 bases. The trim removed 0 bases at V and 4 bases at J, leaving 3 bases unmatched. The CDR3 totals 15 residues. Germline V CDR1 and CDR2: SGDLS, YYNGEE. The chain's CDR3 is CASSVGWGGTGELFF. As DNA, the CDR3 is TGTGCCAGCAGCGTAGGCTGGGGGGGCACCGGGGAGCTGTTTTTT.

The chain is built from TRBV10-1 and TRBJ2-7; 8 nucleotides agree with TRBD1. Germline-derived CDR1 and CDR2 are WNHNN and SYGVQD (reference sequence). V shed 3 bases and J 1 base; nucleotides not matched to a gene: 2. The CDR3 spans 14 residues. CDR3 nucleotides: TGCGCCAGCAGTGATCGGACAGGGTCCTACGAGCAGTACTTC. Its protein product is CASSDRTGSYEQYF.

The genes are TRBV27 and TRBJ1-3, with D hard to call. Germline V gene sequence: CDR1 MNHEY, CDR2 SMNVEV (reference sequence). V lost 8 bases, J lost 0 bases, and 14 bases lay in between. This CDR3 region has 15 residues. CDR3: CASSEGWGSGNTIYF. CDR3 DNA: TGTGCCAGCTCTGAGGGTTGGGGCTCTGGAAACACCATATATTTT.

The rearrangement uses TRBV19 and TRBJ1-5; tentative D call: TRBD1 (6 bases). V was pared by 5 bases and J by 0 bases, with 20 bases between. Germline CDR1 is LNHDA and CDR2 is SQIVND (reference sequence). This CDR3 contains 18 residues. Here the CDR3 DNA reads TGTGCCAGTAGTTTCAAGGCCGGGACAAAATATAGCAATCAGCCCCAGCATTTT. Translating gives CASSFKAGTKYSNQPQHF.

This chain uses TRBV14 with TRBJ1-6; 8 nucleotides align to TRBD1. V lost 4 bases, J lost 8 bases, and 4 bases stayed unmatched. In germline, CDR1 is SGHDN, CDR2 FVKESK. The CDR3 has 14 amino acids. In nucleotides, the CDR3 is TGTGCCAGCAGCCCCGGGACAGGATATTCACCCCTCCACTTT. It is translated as CASSPGTGYSPLHF.

The chain combines TRBV28 with TRBJ2-3; 9 nucleotides agree with TRBD1. V lost 5 bases, J lost 4 bases, and 7 bases stayed unmatched. Per the germline V gene, CDR1 is MDHEN and CDR2 is SYDVKM. CDR3 length equals 15 residues. The CDR3 sequence: CASSVPGQGADTQYF. CDR3 nucleotides: TGTGCCAGCAGTGTTCCGGGACAGGGCGCAGATACGCAGTATTTT.

The gene calls are TRBV7-2 and TRBJ1-5; 8 nucleotides agree with TRBD1. CDR3 length: 15 amino acids. Germline-derived CDR1 and CDR2 are SGHTA and FQGNSA. J gave up 6 bases and V 2 bases, and 6 bases lay outside the gene matches. CDR3 in DNA: TGTGCCAGCAGCTTACAGGGCAGGGGGCCTCAGCCCCAGCATTTT. Residues: CASSLQGRGPQPQHF. The variable domain in full, with the rest retrieved from reference TRBV7-2 and TRBJ1-5, is GAGVSQSPSNKVTEKGKDVELRCDPISGHTALYWYRQSLGQGLEFLIYFQGNSAPDKSGLPSDRFSAERTGGSVSTLTIQRTQQEDSAVYLCASSLQGRGPQPQHFGDGTRLSIL.

The chain is built from TRBV7-9 and TRBJ1-2; a possible D gene is TRBD1 (5 bases). CDR1 is SEHNR, CDR2 FQNEAQ, per germline (reference sequence). V was cut by 3 bases and J by 4 bases, with 9 bases left in between. This CDR3 comprises 13 residues. CDR3 in DNA: TGTGCCAGCAGCTTCCAGGGCGGCTATGGCTACACCTTC. Translation: CASSFQGGYGYTF.

Only a few counts were recorded for this clone. The gene calls are TRBV24-1 and TRBJ2-2; 8 bases map to TRBD2. The germline V gene has CDR1 KGHDR and CDR2 SFDVKD. V shed 7 bases, J shed 0 bases, and the junction held 0 bases outside the gene matches. This CDR3 has 14 amino acids. The chain's CDR3 is CATRGLANTGELFF. The CDR3 nucleotides read TGTGCCACCAGGGGACTAGCGAACACCGGGGAGCTGTTTTTT.

The genes are TRBV30 and TRBJ1-1; perhaps TRBD1 as D (5 bases). The CDR3 extends over 14 amino acids. CDR1 and CDR2 (germline): GTSNPN, SVGIG (reference sequence). V shed 8 bases and J shed 1 base, with 17 bases lying between them. For the CDR3, the DNA is TGTGCCGCCTTACCGGGGGGGAAGAACACTGAAGCTTTCTTT. This sequence encodes CAALPGGKNTEAFF. Looking up the rest from reference TRBV30 and TRBJ1-1 gives the full variable domain: SQTIHQWPATLVQPVGSPLSLECTVEGTSNPNLYWYRQAAGRGLQLLFYSVGIGQISSEVPQNLSASRPQDRQFILSSKKLLLSDSGFYLCAALPGGKNTEAFFGQGTRLTVV.

This chain links TRBV7-6 with TRBJ1-3; no definite D call. The CDR3 loop spans 14 amino acids. CDR1 and CDR2 (germline): SGHVS, FNYEAQ. Trimming pared 3 bases from V and 1 base from J, leaving 7 bases between. The CDR3 loop reads CASSLSPSGNTIYF. The CDR3 DNA is TGTGCCAGCAGCTTGTCTCCGTCTGGAAACACCATATATTTT.

This clone was recorded only once. This chain uses TRBV10-3 with TRBJ1-4, with D unresolved. Germline V gene lookup returns CDR1 ENHRY and CDR2 SYGVKD. The germline V and J ends were trimmed by 5 bases and 0 bases, with 13 bases remaining between them. The CDR3 sequence is 16 residues long. The CDR3 DNA is TGTGCCATCAGTTCCCGCGGAGTTGCAACTAATGAAAAACTGTTTTTT. Amino acid sequence: CAISSRGVATNEKLFF.

The J gene is TRBJ1-5, the V gene TRBV3-1 (or the pseudogene TRBV3-2); 9 positions match TRBD1. V lost 4 bases and J lost 6; bases outside the gene matches: 4. The CDR3 runs to 14 residues. Germline V gives CDR1 LGHDT, CDR2 YNNKEL (reference sequence). DNA for the CDR3: TGTGCCAGCAGCCGGGGACAGGGTGGTCAGCCCCAGCATTTT. Its protein product is CASSRGQGGQPQHF.

CDR3 sequence: CASSLDSYTEAFF. In nucleotides, the CDR3 is TGTGCCAGCAGTTTAGACAGCTACACTGAAGCTTTCTTT. The rearrangement links TRBV12-3 or TRBV12-4 to TRBJ1-1; D unresolved. V lost 1 base and J lost 3, with 6 bases in between. The CDR3 is 13 residues long.

This clone was detected once. The chain recombines TRBV19 with TRBJ1-5, with a weak D call TRBD1 (5 bases). V was clipped by 5 bases and J by 4 bases, with 15 bases between them. The CDR3 consists of 15 residues. CDR1 LNHDA and CDR2 SQIVND come from the germline V gene (reference sequence). CDR3: CASSFTKQENQPQHF. For the CDR3, the DNA is TGTGCCAGTAGTTTCACGAAACAGGAGAATCAGCCCCAGCATTTT.